This T cell receptor beta chain was identified during a study of blood T cells in healthy people across ages. Then a second PCR, running roughly 6 to 11 cycles, was carried out with a sample-barcoded 5' primer and a J-beta primer mix. TCRdb fed the 5' RACE reads into MiXCR, producing one record per CDR3 protein. The sample yields fewer than 1,000,000 distinct CDR3 sequences, around half seen once. Germline lookup yields CDR1 MNHNY and CDR2 SVGAGI (reference sequence). This CDR3 has 13 amino acids. Trimming cost V 6 bases and J 6 bases; bases outside gene matches: 8. To note about this clonotype: Its antigen is currently unknown.

Findings of the study overall: Expanded clonotype shifts may have been confounded, as the donors had an unknown CMV status.

This sequence originates from a man of 80 years or more in good health. V usage is TRBV6-6 and J usage is TRBJ2-7, with 7 bases lining up with TRBD1. Sequenced sample: blood. CDR3 DNA: TGTGCCAGCAGCACGACAGGGATCGGCGAGCAGTACTTC. Protein sequence: CASSTTGIGEQYF.